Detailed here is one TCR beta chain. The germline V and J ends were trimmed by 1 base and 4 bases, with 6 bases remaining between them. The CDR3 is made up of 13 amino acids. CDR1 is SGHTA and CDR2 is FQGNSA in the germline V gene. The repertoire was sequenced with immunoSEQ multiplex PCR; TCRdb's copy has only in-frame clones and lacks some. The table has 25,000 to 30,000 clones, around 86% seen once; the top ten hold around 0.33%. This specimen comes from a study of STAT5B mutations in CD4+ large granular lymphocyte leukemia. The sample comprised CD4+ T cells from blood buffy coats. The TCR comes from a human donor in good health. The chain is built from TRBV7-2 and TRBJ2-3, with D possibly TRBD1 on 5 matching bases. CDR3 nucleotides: TGTGCCAGCAGCTTAGAAGGGGCAGATACGCAGTATTTT. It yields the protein CASSLEGADTQYF.